This T cell receptor (beta chain) was captured by sequencing in a study of T cell responses to AZD1222 COVID-19 vaccine. Study-wide results and caveats: Spike-specific TCR breadth and depth were elevated following two AZD1222 doses. Possibly, clonal diversity was underestimated; donors were largely white British and included more females.

The CDR3 is made up of 15 amino acids. Trimming left V 2 bases short and J 6 bases short, with 14 bases between. From germline, CDR1 is SEHNR and CDR2 FQNEAQ (reference sequence). Sequenced by immunoSEQ multiplex PCR; TCRdb stores in-frame clones only, minus some. Counted here are about 120,000 clones, 70% to 90% occurring once; the ten biggest clones make up 2% to 3%. In the case of this clone: Its target is unknown.

This clonotype was obtained from an adult in good health. This rearrangement joins TRBV7-9 to TRBJ2-1; D is unresolved. Sequences were derived from peripheral blood, sampled on day 0 of AZD1222 vaccination. In DNA, the CDR3 is TGTGCCAGCAGCTTAACCCGCCTCCATTTCAATGAGCAGTTCTTC. This encodes CASSLTRLHFNEQFF.